A selection of T cell receptor beta chains follows, all from one sample in a study of T cell repertoires in cytomegalovirus infection. In TCRdb, the reads were re-called with MiXCR into one record per CDR3 protein. Here the sample spans roughly 130,000 distinct CDR3 sequences, roughly 9% being singletons. The sequencing sample was made of PBMCs. Receptor source: a human donor in good health (CMV status not recorded). Some clones in this sample may be carry-over from other donors' samples. CDR3s include the opening cysteine and the closing phenylalanine or tryptophan. Fields, in order: clone size, J gene, D gene, V gene, CDR3 protein, CDR3 DNA. D genes are given only for firm matches. Expanded clones are given a class, and other clones once, few, many or no size at all.

abundance: many
j_gene: TRBJ2-3
d_gene: .
v_gene: TRBV24-1
CDR3aa: CATSDLYTDTQYF
CDR3nt: TGTGCCACCAGTGATTTATATACAGATACGCAGTATTTT

abundance: .
j_gene: TRBJ2-2
d_gene: .
v_gene: TRBV2
CDR3aa: CASSARRDWPGELFF
CDR3nt: TGTGCCAGCAGCGCTCGCCGAGACTGGCCCGGGGAGCTGTTTTTT

abundance: many
j_gene: TRBJ2-3
d_gene: TRBD1
v_gene: TRBV6-5
CDR3aa: CASSYSGTGFDTQYF
CDR3nt: TGTGCCAGCAGTTACTCGGGGACAGGGTTTGATACGCAGTATTTT

abundance: few
j_gene: TRBJ2-6
d_gene: .
v_gene: TRBV6-2/TRBV6-3
CDR3aa: CASSGGAHSGANVLTF
CDR3nt: TGTGCCAGCAGTGGCGGGGCCCACTCTGGGGCCAACGTCCTGACTTTC

abundance: medium-sized
j_gene: TRBJ2-3
d_gene: .
v_gene: TRBV7-2
CDR3aa: CASSLGPTDTQYF
CDR3nt: TGTGCCAGCAGCTTAGGCCCAACAGATACGCAGTATTTT

abundance: many
j_gene: TRBJ2-1
d_gene: .
v_gene: TRBV28
CDR3aa: CASSLGGYGEQFF
CDR3nt: TGTGCCAGCAGCCTTGGGGGCTACGGTGAGCAGTTCTTC

abundance: many
j_gene: TRBJ1-2
d_gene: TRBD1
v_gene: TRBV20-1
CDR3aa: CSARPRGRGRDYGYTF
CDR3nt: TGCAGTGCTAGACCTCGGGGCAGGGGGCGCGACTATGGCTACACCTTC

abundance: many
j_gene: TRBJ1-1
d_gene: .
v_gene: TRBV29-1
CDR3aa: CSVSSPETMNTEAFF
CDR3nt: TGCAGCGTGTCCAGTCCTGAAACGATGAACACTGAAGCTTTCTTT

abundance: many
j_gene: TRBJ2-7
d_gene: .
v_gene: TRBV19
CDR3aa: CASSTGTLPIYEQYF
CDR3nt: TGTGCCAGTAGCACCGGGACACTGCCTATCTACGAGCAGTACTTC

abundance: many
j_gene: TRBJ2-2
d_gene: TRBD2
v_gene: TRBV12-3/TRBV12-4
CDR3aa: CASSKGLAAKNTGELFF
CDR3nt: TGTGCCAGCAGCAAGGGACTAGCGGCCAAAAACACCGGGGAGCTGTTTTTT

abundance: many
j_gene: TRBJ2-3
d_gene: TRBD2
v_gene: TRBV27
CDR3aa: CASRPGTSGLTDTQYF
CDR3nt: TGTGCCAGCAGACCCGGGACTAGCGGGCTCACAGATACGCAGTATTTT

abundance: few
j_gene: TRBJ2-5
d_gene: .
v_gene: TRBV5-4
CDR3aa: CASSMSGHPNRETQYF
CDR3nt: TGTGCCAGCAGCATGTCGGGACACCCGAATAGAGAGACCCAGTACTTC

abundance: many
j_gene: TRBJ2-1
d_gene: TRBD2
v_gene: TRBV28
CDR3aa: CASSSPKLAGVWEQFF
CDR3nt: TGTGCCAGCAGTTCCCCGAAACTAGCGGGGGTGTGGGAGCAGTTCTTC

abundance: .
j_gene: TRBJ1-1
d_gene: TRBD1
v_gene: TRBV12-3/TRBV12-4
CDR3aa: CASRRTGVTEAFF
CDR3nt: TGTGCCAGCAGGAGGACAGGGGTCACTGAAGCTTTCTTT

abundance: few
j_gene: TRBJ1-2
d_gene: .
v_gene: TRBV29-1
CDR3aa: CSVDPTGANYGYTF
CDR3nt: TGCAGCGTCGACCCTACGGGAGCTAACTATGGCTACACCTTC

abundance: few
j_gene: TRBJ2-1
d_gene: TRBD2
v_gene: TRBV15
CDR3aa: CATSSFSGGRNEQFF
CDR3nt: TGTGCCACCAGCTCGTTTAGCGGGGGGCGGAATGAGCAGTTCTTC

abundance: few
j_gene: TRBJ2-3
d_gene: TRBD2
v_gene: TRBV20-1
CDR3aa: CSASLSSGRSTDTQYF
CDR3nt: TGCAGTGCTAGCCTCTCTAGCGGTAGAAGCACAGATACGCAGTATTTT

abundance: many
j_gene: TRBJ2-1
d_gene: .
v_gene: TRBV2
CDR3aa: CASSWGLTYNEQFF
CDR3nt: TGTGCCAGCTCCTGGGGTTTGACCTACAATGAGCAGTTCTTC

abundance: .
j_gene: TRBJ1-1
d_gene: TRBD1
v_gene: TRBV14
CDR3aa: CASSQDLVSQGKVAGTEAFF
CDR3nt: TGTGCCAGCAGCCAAGATCTCGTCTCACAGGGGAAGGTGGCAGGCACTGAAGCTTTCTTT

abundance: many
j_gene: TRBJ1-2
d_gene: TRBD1
v_gene: TRBV7-2
CDR3aa: CASSLDRGRNSYGYTF
CDR3nt: TGTGCCAGCAGCCTGGACAGGGGGAGAAATAGTTATGGCTACACCTTC

abundance: many
j_gene: TRBJ2-7
d_gene: TRBD1
v_gene: TRBV7-2
CDR3aa: CASSFNRGSSYEQYF
CDR3nt: TGTGCCAGCAGCTTTAACAGGGGGAGCTCCTACGAGCAGTACTTC

abundance: few
j_gene: TRBJ1-6
d_gene: TRBD1
v_gene: TRBV2
CDR3aa: CASSLDGTVKNSPLHF
CDR3nt: TGTGCCAGCAGTTTAGACGGGACAGTTAAAAATTCACCCCTCCACTTT

abundance: .
j_gene: TRBJ2-3
d_gene: .
v_gene: TRBV7-9
CDR3aa: CASSSTSLGTDTQYF
CDR3nt: TGTGCCAGCAGCTCAACGTCCCTGGGCACAGATACGCAGTATTTT

abundance: many
j_gene: TRBJ1-1
d_gene: .
v_gene: TRBV9
CDR3aa: CASNSRGETEAFF
CDR3nt: TGTGCCAGCAACTCACGAGGGGAAACTGAAGCTTTCTTT

abundance: many
j_gene: TRBJ2-3
d_gene: TRBD1
v_gene: TRBV12-3/TRBV12-4
CDR3aa: CASSLGQGAQDTQYF
CDR3nt: TGTGCCAGCAGTTTAGGCCAGGGGGCGCAAGATACGCAGTATTTT

abundance: many
j_gene: TRBJ1-2
d_gene: TRBD1
v_gene: TRBV5-6
CDR3aa: CASSLRDRDYGYTF
CDR3nt: TGTGCCAGCAGCTTGCGGGACAGGGACTATGGCTACACCTTC

abundance: many
j_gene: TRBJ1-4
d_gene: .
v_gene: TRBV29-1
CDR3aa: CSVAGGGTNEKLFF
CDR3nt: TGCAGCGTTGCAGGCGGAGGAACTAATGAAAAACTGTTTTTT

abundance: many
j_gene: TRBJ1-5
d_gene: .
v_gene: TRBV2
CDR3aa: CASSERSEYQPQHF
CDR3nt: TGTGCCAGCAGTGAGAGGTCCGAATATCAGCCCCAGCATTTT

abundance: many
j_gene: TRBJ1-2
d_gene: .
v_gene: TRBV18
CDR3aa: CASSPTQIWGYTF
CDR3nt: TGTGCCAGCTCACCAACCCAGATTTGGGGCTACACCTTC